A selection of T cell receptor beta chains follows, all from one sample in a study of cytomegalovirus exposure and HLA in healthy donors. The method was immunoSEQ multiplex PCR; TCRdb's version includes in-frame clones alone and lacks a portion of them. The table records approximately 110,000 clones, around three quarters of them present only once. The specimen was PBMCs. The receptors were gathered from a middle-aged man in good health and CMV-seronegative. Both conserved end residues are part of each CDR3. Each record gives: CDR3 protein, CDR3 DNA, D gene, clone size, V gene, J gene. D genes are given only for firm matches. Only part of the rows carry a size: once, few, many, or a class if the clone is expanded.

CDR3 protein: CASSVHEYEQYF
CDR3 DNA: TGTGCCAGCAGTGTACACGAATACGAGCAGTACTTC
D gene: .
clone size: .
V gene: TRBV2
J gene: TRBJ2-7

CDR3 protein: CASGQTGLFEAFF
CDR3 DNA: TGTGCCAGCGGACAAACGGGACTATTTGAAGCTTTCTTT
D gene: .
clone size: few
V gene: TRBV2
J gene: TRBJ1-1

CDR3 protein: CASSPRGGGFTDTQYF
CDR3 DNA: TGTGCCAGCAGCCCCAGGGGCGGGGGGTTCACAGATACGCAGTATTTT
D gene: TRBD2
clone size: .
V gene: TRBV7-2
J gene: TRBJ2-3

CDR3 protein: CASSSSGARYNEQFF
CDR3 DNA: TGTGCCAGCAGCTCAAGCGGGGCCAGATACAATGAGCAGTTCTTC
D gene: TRBD2
clone size: .
V gene: TRBV7-2
J gene: TRBJ2-1

CDR3 protein: CASSYGHANEQFF
CDR3 DNA: TGTGCCAGCAGTTATGGTCACGCGAATGAGCAGTTCTTC
D gene: .
clone size: .
V gene: TRBV6-6
J gene: TRBJ2-1

CDR3 protein: CASNIQSPGGNYEQYF
CDR3 DNA: TGTGCCAGCAACATACAAAGTCCGGGGGGGAACTACGAGCAGTACTTC
D gene: TRBD2
clone size: .
V gene: TRBV2
J gene: TRBJ2-7

CDR3 protein: CASSIAGGLGETQYF
CDR3 DNA: TGTGCCAGCAGTATAGCGGGGGGTCTTGGAGAGACCCAGTACTTC
D gene: TRBD2
clone size: .
V gene: TRBV28
J gene: TRBJ2-5

CDR3 protein: CASSSSGVYEQYF
CDR3 DNA: TGTGCCAGCAGCTCGAGCGGGGTCTACGAGCAGTACTTC
D gene: TRBD2
clone size: .
V gene: TRBV7-2
J gene: TRBJ2-7

CDR3 protein: CASSSDLDTQYF
CDR3 DNA: TGTGCCAGCAGCTCAGATCTTGATACGCAGTATTTT
D gene: .
clone size: .
V gene: TRBV5-6
J gene: TRBJ2-3

CDR3 protein: CASSFVGAQETQYF
CDR3 DNA: TGTGCCAGCAGCTTCGTGGGGGCCCAAGAGACCCAGTACTTC
D gene: .
clone size: .
V gene: TRBV7-2
J gene: TRBJ2-5

CDR3 protein: CAWRGLGAEHEKLFF
CDR3 DNA: TGTGCCTGGAGGGGTTTGGGGGCTGAGCATGAAAAACTGTTTTTT
D gene: .
clone size: .
V gene: TRBV30
J gene: TRBJ1-4

CDR3 protein: CSAKGANQETQYF
CDR3 DNA: TGCAGCGCCAAAGGGGCGAACCAAGAGACCCAGTACTTC
D gene: .
clone size: .
V gene: TRBV29-1
J gene: TRBJ2-5

CDR3 protein: CASSPLPGIGELFF
CDR3 DNA: TGCGCCAGCAGCCCCCTCCCGGGGATCGGGGAGCTGTTTTTT
D gene: .
clone size: few
V gene: TRBV5-1
J gene: TRBJ2-2

CDR3 protein: CASSIVGVMKTEAFF
CDR3 DNA: TGTGCCAGTAGTATAGTAGGGGTTATGAAGACTGAAGCTTTCTTT
D gene: .
clone size: .
V gene: TRBV19
J gene: TRBJ1-1

CDR3 protein: CASSVSPSGGTTFF
CDR3 DNA: TGTGCCAGCAGCGTATCCCCTAGCGGGGGAACAACGTTCTTC
D gene: TRBD2
clone size: .
V gene: TRBV9
J gene: TRBJ2-1

CDR3 protein: CASWYRGEYTEAFF
CDR3 DNA: TGTGCCAGCTGGTACAGGGGGGAATACACTGAAGCTTTCTTT
D gene: TRBD1
clone size: .
V gene: TRBV14
J gene: TRBJ1-1

CDR3 protein: CASSLNTGETYNEQFF
CDR3 DNA: TGTGCCAGCAGCTTAAACACAGGGGAGACCTACAATGAGCAGTTCTTC
D gene: TRBD1
clone size: .
V gene: TRBV7-3
J gene: TRBJ2-1

CDR3 protein: CASSSYSTSYEQYF
CDR3 DNA: TGTGCCAGCAGCTCTTACAGTACCTCCTACGAGCAGTACTTC
D gene: .
clone size: .
V gene: TRBV7-2
J gene: TRBJ2-7

CDR3 protein: CATEAGQGVGELFF
CDR3 DNA: TGTGCCACCGAGGCTGGGCAGGGGGTCGGGGAGCTGTTTTTT
D gene: TRBD1
clone size: .
V gene: TRBV15
J gene: TRBJ2-2

CDR3 protein: CSARTREQFF
CDR3 DNA: TGCAGTGCTCGGACTCGTGAGCAGTTCTTC
D gene: .
clone size: few
V gene: TRBV20-1
J gene: TRBJ2-1

CDR3 protein: CASSLGSGFGYTF
CDR3 DNA: TGTGCCAGCAGCTTAGGTTCCGGGTTTGGCTACACCTTC
D gene: .
clone size: .
V gene: TRBV7-9
J gene: TRBJ1-2